This TCR beta chain originates from a study of STAT3 mutations in large granular lymphocyte leukemia. Study at large: Canonical activating STAT3 mutations were detected in roughly half of the longitudinally sequenced T-LGLL patients. Findings of the study overall: No sample exists from the first appearance of each clone. TCR clonotype switching after therapy occurred in about 30% of the 18 patients. At least one immunodominant TCR beta clonotype appeared in every T-cell large granular lymphocyte leukemia patient.

The data were produced by immunoSEQ multiplex PCR, yet TCRdb's version contains in-frame clones alone and is incomplete. The sample holds almost 25,000 clones, 94% seen once. About this clone itself: Its antigen is unknown.

The CDR3 sequence is 15 residues long. Germline V gene lookup returns CDR1 SGHRS and CDR2 YFSETQ. J gave up 3 bases and V 0 bases, and 3 bases lay outside the gene matches. The gene calls are TRBV5-1 and TRBJ1-5, with TRBD1 identical over 7 bases. The TCR was taken from a man in his forties or fifties with T-cell large granular lymphocyte leukemia. Some clones in this sample may be carry-over from other donors' samples. Specimen: peripheral blood mononuclear cells. CDR3 protein: CASSLDGQVNQPQHF. The CDR3 region has the DNA TGCGCCAGCAGCTTGGACGGACAGGTCAATCAGCCCCAGCATTTT.